The present TCR beta chain was sequenced within a study of T cell responses to AZD1222 COVID-19 vaccine. Overall study results and limits: Donors were largely white British and mainly female; clonal diversity was possibly underestimated.

Sequencing used immunoSEQ multiplex PCR; TCRdb keeps in-frame clones, though not all of them. The sample lists over 130,000 clones, around nine tenths occurring once. Germline CDR1 is LNHNV and CDR2 is YYDKDF (reference sequence). This CDR3 comprises 14 residues. Deletions cut 5 bases from V and 4 bases from J, with 15 bases between. In the case of this clone: The antigen is undetermined.

The J gene is TRBJ2-7, the V gene TRBV15; D may match TRBD1 or TRBD2 (7 bases each). The clonotype was recovered from an adult who received the AZD1222 COVID-19 vaccine. Sequenced here: peripheral blood, sampled 28 days after the second AZD1222 dose. This CDR3 reads CATSHRGGGYEQYF. DNA of the CDR3: TGTGCCACCAGCCACAGGGGAGGGGGATACGAGCAGTACTTC.